This T cell receptor beta chain was identified during a study of blood T cell repertoires in COVID-19. Study in general: PBMCs, B-cell-depleted T cells, or T cells were the source of the cDNA or gDNA that made up the material.

Original processing methods: Quantification of nucleated cells was approximated via reference gene primer amplification. Sequencing used immunoSEQ multiplex PCR; TCRdb keeps in-frame clones, though not all of them. That table gives V, J and clone size, and the DNA gave D and trimming. The table includes roughly 250,000 clones, about 80% detected once. Comment on this clone: The junction departs from germline at one end; a sequencing error may be responsible.

The CDR3 runs to 14 residues. Germline CDR1 reads SGHNT; CDR2 reads YENEEA. The chain employs TRBV11-3 and TRBJ2-7; D possibly corresponds to TRBD1 (5 bases). The sequenced sample consisted of peripheral blood. This clonotype originated in a woman older than 75 with acute or convalescent COVID-19. The CDR3 DNA reads TGTGCCAGCAGCCTAGACAGTATTCACTACGAGCAGTACTTC. It encodes CASSLDSIHYEQYF.